This is a list of T cell receptor beta chains from one sample in a study of CD8 T cells in Susac syndrome. One entry per CDR3 protein results from TCRdb running MiXCR on the immunoSEQ multiplex PCR reads. This table has about 210,000 distinct CDR3 sequences, about 95% appearing once. Material: CD4+ T cells from PBMCs. The receptors originated from a human donor with multiple sclerosis. Each CDR3 is given with its conserved first and last residue. Fields, in order: V gene, D gene, J gene, clone size, CDR3 protein, CDR3 DNA. D genes are given only for firm matches. The size of a clone is reported for some rows only, either as once, few or many, or as a class for expanded clones.

>TRBV9|TRBD2|TRBJ2-2|.
CASSVGRLAGAGELFF
TGTGCCAGCAGCGTAGGCCGACTAGCTGGCGCCGGGGAGCTGTTTTTT
>TRBV18|.|TRBJ1-5|.
CASSGGGQQPQHF
TGTGCCAGCTCGGGGGGAGGACAGCAGCCCCAGCATTTT
>TRBV12-3/TRBV12-4|.|TRBJ2-6|once
CASGSGANVLTF
TGTGCCAGCGGTTCTGGGGCCAACGTCCTGACTTTC
>TRBV5-1|TRBD2|TRBJ2-6|.
CASSSTSGSRSGANVLTF
TGCGCCAGCAGCTCGACTAGCGGGTCCCGCTCTGGGGCCAACGTCCTGACTTTC
>TRBV7-2|.|TRBJ2-5|.
CASSLGSAGQGWTQYF
TGTGCCAGCAGCTTAGGGTCGGCGGGCCAGGGTTGGACCCAGTACTTC
>TRBV11-2|.|TRBJ2-7|.
CASSLAVMLVDTYEQYF
TGTGCCAGCAGCTTAGCAGTAATGCTCGTGGACACCTACGAGCAGTACTTC
>TRBV7-2|.|TRBJ1-4|.
CASSLDPNEKLFF
TGTGCCAGCAGCCTGGACCCTAATGAAAAACTGTTTTTT
>TRBV5-1|.|TRBJ2-2|.
CASSLDGVAGELFF
TGCGCCAGCAGCTTGGATGGGGTTGCCGGGGAGCTGTTTTTT
>TRBV30|.|TRBJ2-5|.
CAWMKGTQYF
TGTGCCTGGATGAAAGGGACCCAGTACTTC
>TRBV29-1|.|TRBJ2-1|.
CSVVMGGPNEQFF
TGCAGCGTTGTGATGGGGGGCCCCAATGAGCAGTTCTTC
>TRBV3-1|.|TRBJ2-1|.
CASSQLRGAGNEQFF
TGTGCCAGCAGCCAACTTCGCGGAGCTGGGAATGAGCAGTTCTTC
>TRBV3-1|TRBD2|TRBJ2-3|.
CASSQAGTSGTDTQYF
TGTGCCAGCAGCCAGGCCGGGACTAGCGGCACAGATACGCAGTATTTT
>TRBV12-3/TRBV12-4|.|TRBJ2-5|.
CASSLTSQETQYF
TGTGCCAGCAGTTTGACCTCCCAAGAGACCCAGTACTTC
>TRBV7-9|TRBD1|TRBJ1-6|.
CASSLDRVTLHF
TGTGCCAGCAGCTTGGACAGGGTCACCCTCCACTTT
>TRBV13|.|TRBJ2-7|.
CASSFGSYEQYF
TGTGCCAGCAGCTTTGGCTCCTACGAGCAGTACTTC
>TRBV6-2/TRBV6-3|TRBD2|TRBJ2-7|.
CASSGSVRLAGVDEQYF
TGTGCCAGCAGTGGGTCTGTGAGACTAGCGGGAGTTGACGAGCAGTACTTC
>TRBV6-2/TRBV6-3|.|TRBJ2-1|.
CASSQGGGRDEQFF
TGTGCCAGCAGCCAGGGTGGGGGTAGGGATGAGCAGTTCTTC
>TRBV4-2|.|TRBJ2-7|.
CASSQTTGPRGYEQYF
TGTGCCAGCAGCCAGACAACCGGGCCTCGAGGGTACGAGCAGTACTTC
>TRBV9|TRBD1|TRBJ2-5|.
CASSAEDRGQETQYF
TGTGCCAGCAGCGCCGAAGACAGGGGACAAGAGACCCAGTACTTC
>TRBV7-9|TRBD1|TRBJ1-1|.
CASSLRQGATEAFF
TGTGCCAGCAGCTTAAGGCAGGGGGCCACTGAAGCTTTCTTT
>TRBV20-1|.|TRBJ2-7|.
CSAEEGEQYF
TGCAGTGCCGAGGAGGGCGAGCAGTACTTC
>TRBV20-1|.|TRBJ2-3|.
CSAVDSSTDTQYF
TGCAGTGCGGTGGATTCTAGCACAGATACGCAGTATTTT
>TRBV2|.|TRBJ2-7|.
CASSAASYEQYF
TGTGCCAGCAGTGCCGCTTCCTACGAGCAGTACTTC
>TRBV28|.|TRBJ2-5|.
CASSFRVQETQYF
TGTGCCAGCAGTTTTCGGGTCCAAGAGACCCAGTACTTC
>TRBV9|.|TRBJ2-1|.
CASSTTGTQKQFF
TGTGCCAGCAGCACGACCGGGACTCAAAAACAGTTCTTC
>TRBV7-2|.|TRBJ2-1|.
CASSLGGWLNNEQFF
TGTGCCAGCAGCTTAGGCGGGTGGCTAAACAATGAGCAGTTCTTC
>TRBV30|TRBD1|TRBJ1-1|once
CAWSTHRGRSSTEAFF
TGTGCCTGGAGTACCCACAGGGGGAGGTCGAGCACTGAAGCTTTCTTT
>TRBV18|.|TRBJ1-5|.
CASSPWERQPQHF
TGTGCCAGCTCACCATGGGAAAGGCAGCCCCAGCATTTT
>TRBV12-3/TRBV12-4|.|TRBJ1-5|.
CASSPQGISNQPQHF
TGTGCCAGCAGTCCCCAGGGTATAAGCAATCAGCCCCAGCATTTT
>TRBV11-1|TRBD1|TRBJ2-5|.
CASSTPDRAYETQYF
TGTGCCAGCAGCACACCGGACAGGGCCTATGAGACCCAGTACTTC
>TRBV28|.|TRBJ2-5|.
CASSSPPETQYF
TGTGCCAGCAGTTCCCCCCCAGAGACCCAGTACTTC
>TRBV19|.|TRBJ2-7|.
CASRDLGHSSYEQYF
TGTGCCAGTAGGGATCTCGGACATTCCTCCTACGAGCAGTACTTC
>TRBV29-1|TRBD2|TRBJ2-2|.
CSAKRGGTGELFF
TGCAGCGCTAAGCGGGGGGGCACCGGGGAGCTGTTTTTT
>TRBV2|TRBD1|TRBJ2-5|.
CASLDRAPRSTQYF
TGTGCCAGTCTGGACAGGGCACCAAGATCGACCCAGTACTTC
>TRBV9|.|TRBJ2-3|.
CASSPRWGGDTQYF
TGTGCCAGCAGCCCCCGGTGGGGGGGCGATACGCAGTATTTT
>TRBV28|.|TRBJ2-5|once
CASRPRRSGASKETQYF
TGTGCCAGCAGACCTCGAAGGTCAGGGGCAAGCAAAGAGACCCAGTACTTC
>TRBV3-1|.|TRBJ1-4|.
CASSQDGGTLFF
TGTGCCAGCAGCCAAGATGGGGGGACACTGTTTTTT
>TRBV18|TRBD1|TRBJ1-5|.
CASSPPGQGNQPQHF
TGTGCCAGCTCACCGCCGGGACAGGGGAATCAGCCCCAGCATTTT
>TRBV21-1|.|TRBJ1-1|.
CASSKVRGTEAFF
TGTGCCAGCAGCAAAGTAAGGGGCACTGAAGCTTTCTTT
>TRBV5-6|TRBD2|TRBJ2-7|.
CASSPRTSGRSEQYF
TGTGCCAGCAGCCCCCGGACTAGCGGGAGAAGCGAGCAGTACTTC
>TRBV12-3/TRBV12-4|.|TRBJ1-1|.
CASSPGYTEAFF
TGTGCCAGCAGTCCAGGGTATACTGAAGCTTTCTTT
>TRBV7-9|.|TRBJ1-2|.
CASSSHENNGYTF
TGTGCCAGCAGCTCGCATGAAAACAATGGCTACACCTTC
>TRBV11-2|.|TRBJ2-7|.
CASTREHTTYEQYF
TGTGCCAGCACCAGAGAACACACCACCTACGAGCAGTACTTC
>TRBV28|TRBD1|TRBJ1-2|.
CASSYRGRNRHSGYTF
TGTGCCAGCAGTTACAGGGGGCGAAATCGGCACTCAGGCTACACCTTC
>TRBV15|.|TRBJ1-5|.
CATSRDRGNNQPQHF
TGTGCCACCAGCAGAGATCGGGGGAACAATCAGCCCCAGCATTTT
>TRBV12-3/TRBV12-4|TRBD2|TRBJ2-3|.
CASSFIAGGGTDTQYF
TGTGCCAGCAGTTTTATAGCGGGAGGGGGCACAGATACGCAGTATTTT
>TRBV6-5|.|TRBJ2-7|.
CASSYSPARTWEQYF
TGTGCCAGCAGTTACTCACCAGCCCGGACGTGGGAGCAATACTTC
>TRBV5-4|.|TRBJ1-2|.
CASSYTGSVGYTF
TGTGCCAGCAGCTACACAGGATCGGTTGGCTACACCTTC